This TCR beta chain was retrieved from a study of post-analysis software for immune sequencing data. The overall study: Both relapsing-remitting and secondary progressive multiple sclerosis featured among the disease courses, as did progressive-relapsing multiple sclerosis.

Whole-study results and caveats: Roughly five TRBV segments appeared more often in patients than in controls, and TRBV5-6, TRBV5-1 and TRBV20-1 were among these.

TCR beta libraries were prepared from cDNA with unique molecular identifiers. TCRdb re-called the PCR reads through MiXCR, storing one row per CDR3 protein. This table holds hundreds of thousands of distinct CDR3 sequences, 30% found once. Regarding this clonotype: Its antigen is unidentified.

Germline values: CDR1 SGHAT, CDR2 FQNNGV. Trimming removed 2 bases at V and 0 bases at J, with 7 bases between. The CDR3 contains 14 residues. The sequence was collected from a girl aged 10 to 17 with multiple sclerosis. Sequenced input: blood. The chain carries TRBV11-2 and TRBJ1-1; D remains ambiguous. The CDR3 here is CASSLKHMNTEAFF. The CDR3 DNA is TGTGCCAGCAGCTTAAAGCACATGAACACTGAAGCTTTCTTT.